Presented here are 28 T cell receptor beta chains from one specimen sequenced in a study of T cell changes during pregnancy in multiple sclerosis. Method: immunoSEQ multiplex PCR; TCRdb's copy keeps in-frame clones and lacks some. The table includes 68,000 or so clones, around 90% detected once. The sequencing here drew on peripheral blood, taken in the second trimester of pregnancy. These receptors were obtained from a female donor with multiple sclerosis, enrolled in a pregnancy study.

The chain combines TRBV7-8 with TRBJ1-6, with D possibly being TRBD1 (5 bases). CDR3 length: 16 amino acids. Germline V gene lookup returns CDR1 SGHVS and CDR2 FQNEAQ. V was shortened by 5 bases and J by 6 bases, with 17 bases between the two germline ends. CDR3 loop: CASSTRITGSNSPLHF. The CDR3 bases are TGTGCCAGCAGCACAAGAATAACAGGCTCTAATTCACCCCTCCACTTT.

This sequence joins TRBV4-2 and TRBJ2-3; a possible D gene is TRBD1 (6 bases). Trimming left V 0 bases short and J 9 bases short, with 10 bases between. This CDR3 contains 13 residues. In germline, CDR1 is LGHNA, CDR2 YNFKEQ. The CDR3 loop is CASSQDPDRTQYF. In DNA, the CDR3 is TGTGCCAGCAGCCAAGATCCTGACAGGACGCAGTATTTT.

This chain uses TRBV25-1 with TRBJ1-1, with D unresolved. V lost 3 bases and J 8 bases, leaving 10 bases between the germline ends. This CDR3 spans 12 amino acids. The germline V gene has CDR1 MGHDK and CDR2 SYGVNS. In DNA form, the CDR3 reads TGTGCCAGCAGTGATCTGGGCGGGGAAGCTTTCTTT. Residues: CASSDLGGEAFF.

V usage is TRBV6-1 and J usage is TRBJ2-4, with TRBD1 identical over 8 bases. This CDR3 comprises 14 residues. The J segment lost 6 bases and the V segment lost 8 bases, leaving 9 bases of the junction unmatched. Germline CDR1 reads MNHNS; CDR2 reads SASEGT. The CDR3 DNA reads TGTGCCAGCCTTAATAACGGACAGGGAAACATTCAGTACTTC. This encodes CASLNNGQGNIQYF.

The chain combines TRBV9 with TRBJ1-3; D might be TRBD1 (6 bases). The CDR3 has 16 amino acids. V lost 4 bases and J 4 bases, leaving 18 bases between the germline ends. The germline CDR1 and CDR2 sequences are SGDLS and YYNGEE. This chain's CDR3 is CASSRVPRGAGNTIYF. CDR3 coding DNA: TGTGCCAGCAGCCGTGTACCCAGGGGCGCAGGAAACACCATATATTTT.

V and J are TRBV25-1 and TRBJ2-1, with TRBD1 matching 8 bases. Germline V gene lookup returns CDR1 MGHDK and CDR2 SYGVNS. V lost 5 bases, J lost 0 bases, and 6 bases stayed unmatched. The CDR3 has 16 residues. This CDR3 is CASSWAGGSSYNEQFF. CDR3 in DNA: TGTGCCAGCAGTTGGGCAGGGGGCTCCTCCTACAATGAGCAGTTCTTC.

V and J are TRBV6-5 and TRBJ1-4; D is unresolved. Germline CDR1 is MNHEY and CDR2 is SVGAGI. The CDR3 has 13 residues. Trimming cost V 2 bases and J 10 bases, with 11 bases left between them. The DNA for the CDR3 is TGTGCCAGCAGTTACGGCGGACTGGGAAAACTGTTTTTT. The encoded protein is CASSYGGLGKLFF.

J is TRBJ2-4 and V is TRBV6-1; 7 bases map to TRBD2. Germline loops: CDR1 MNHNS, CDR2 SASEGT. The CDR3 has 14 residues. V lost 6 bases to trimming and J lost 3 bases; unmatched junction nucleotides: 5. The CDR3 sequence is CASRVPGGKNIQYF. The CDR3 nucleotides read TGTGCCAGCAGGGTCCCGGGGGGCAAAAACATTCAGTACTTC.

The chain combines TRBV19 with TRBJ1-4; 9 positions agree with TRBD1. CDR1 LNHDA and CDR2 SQIVND come from the germline V gene (reference sequence). Germline trimming cut 8 bases from V and 7 bases from J; bases unmatched to any gene: 5. The CDR3 extends over 13 amino acids. In nucleotides, the CDR3 is TGTGCCAGTCACAGGGGGCTTGGTGAAAAACTGTTTTTT. Amino acids: CASHRGLGEKLFF.

This sequence joins TRBV7-3 and TRBJ2-5, with D possibly being TRBD1 (6 bases). The CDR3 spans 13 residues. CDR1 is SGHTA, CDR2 FQGTGA, per germline. Trimming left V 0 bases short and J 4 bases short, with 6 bases between. CDR3 in amino acids: CASSLTQGETQYF. The CDR3 DNA reads TGTGCCAGCAGCTTAACACAGGGAGAGACCCAGTACTTC.

The V gene is TRBV30, the J gene TRBJ1-1; 8 bases align to TRBD1. The CDR3 has 17 residues. With V trimmed by 3 bases and J by 1 base, 13 bases remained unmatched. Germline CDR1 is GTSNPN and CDR2 is SVGIG (reference sequence). The CDR3 DNA follows: TGTGCCTGGAGCCCTGTAGGGACAGGTGAAAAGAACACTGAAGCTTTCTTT. Translating it yields CAWSPVGTGEKNTEAFF.

The chain recombines TRBV4-3 with TRBJ1-4; D not resolved. Looked up from germline, CDR1 is LGHNA and CDR2 is YSLEER. The V end lost 5 bases, the J end lost 6 bases, and 10 bases lay between the germline ends. This CDR3 has 13 residues. CDR3 in DNA: TGCGCCAGCAGCTCCAGTCTGGATGAAAAACTGTTTTTT. Translated: CASSSSLDEKLFF.

The chain is built from TRBV29-1 and TRBJ1-2, with 8 bases that match TRBD1. Losses at the gene ends were 4 bases for V and 3 bases for J; bases not matched to a gene: 13. This CDR3 comprises 16 residues. Germline assignment: CDR1 SQVTM and CDR2 ANQGSEA. In DNA form, the CDR3 reads TGCAGCGTTGGGGGGGGGAGGACAGGGATCGACTATGGCTACACCTTC. Its protein product is CSVGGGRTGIDYGYTF.

V usage is TRBV7-9 and J usage is TRBJ2-1, with 13 bases matching TRBD2. This CDR3 is 17 amino acids long. CDR1 and CDR2 (germline): SEHNR, FQNEAQ (reference sequence). The trim removed 4 bases at V and 3 bases at J, leaving 6 bases unmatched. DNA of the CDR3: TGTGCCAGCAGCTCGGGGGGACTAGCGGGGCGCTACAATGAGCAGTTCTTC. Encoded protein: CASSSGGLAGRYNEQFF.

This chain joins TRBV6-1 and TRBJ1-1; D possibly corresponds to TRBD1 (6 bases). The V and J ends lost 7 bases and 1 base respectively, with 16 bases between them. CDR3 length equals 15 residues. Germline CDR1 reads MNHNS; CDR2 reads SASEGT. DNA of the CDR3: TGTGCCAGCAAAGAGAGGGGACACCCGAACACTGAAGCTTTCTTT. The encoded protein is CASKERGHPNTEAFF.

This clone has only a few counts. This sample includes further DNA sequences coding for the same CDR3. This chain uses TRBV9 with TRBJ1-2, with a tentative D call TRBD1 (6 bases). Trimming left V 0 bases short and J 1 base short, with 10 bases between. Germline-derived CDR1 and CDR2 are SGDLS and YYNGEE. The CDR3 has 15 amino acids. The CDR3 DNA sequence: TGTGCCAGCAGCGTAGGGGGGCAGGGTAACTATGGCTACACCTTC. Residues: CASSVGGQGNYGYTF.

This rearrangement joins TRBV9 to TRBJ2-7, with D unresolved. Germline values: CDR1 SGDLS, CDR2 YYNGEE. The CDR3 contains 15 residues. V was shortened by 0 bases and J by 0 bases, with 10 bases between the two germline ends. CDR3 sequence reads: CASSVGSASSYEQYF. The CDR3 nucleotides are TGTGCCAGCAGCGTAGGGTCGGCTAGCTCCTACGAGCAGTACTTC.

The J gene is TRBJ1-2, the V gene TRBV29-1, with 9 bases that match TRBD1. The V and J ends lost 4 bases and 7 bases, in that order; junction bases with no gene match: 7. The V gene's germline CDR1 is SQVTM and CDR2 ANQGSEA. The CDR3 contains 13 residues. The CDR3 protein is CSVVRQGESGYTF. In DNA form, the CDR3 reads TGCAGCGTTGTAAGACAGGGGGAGAGTGGCTACACCTTC.

This chain uses TRBV9 with TRBJ2-5, with TRBD1 as a possible D gene (6 bases). There are 13 residues in the CDR3. Germline V gives CDR1 SGDLS, CDR2 YYNGEE. V lost 3 bases, J lost 5 bases, and 11 bases lay in between. CDR3 coding DNA: TGTGCCAGCAGCGACCCTAGGGGGGAGACCCAGTACTTC. Protein: CASSDPRGETQYF.

The chain joins TRBV7-2 to TRBJ2-7; D uncertain. The germline V gene has CDR1 SGHTA and CDR2 FQGNSA. The CDR3 has 13 residues. Trimming stripped 5 bases from V and 1 base from J, with 9 bases between. This CDR3 reads CASSGWASYEQYF. The CDR3 nucleotides read TGTGCCAGCAGCGGTTGGGCATCCTACGAGCAGTACTTC.

The genes are TRBV7-3 and TRBJ2-1; TRBD1 matches at 9 bases. This CDR3 is 15 amino acids long. Germline V gives CDR1 SGHTA, CDR2 FQGTGA. The ends lost 4 bases at V and 7 bases at J; junction bases unmatched: 8. The CDR3 spells CASSSGDRVWNEQFF. The CDR3, as DNA: TGTGCCAGCAGCTCCGGGGACAGGGTGTGGAATGAGCAGTTCTTC.

In regard to this clone: The junction shows a germline mismatch at one end, possibly a read error. This chain's CDR3 is CASSPNGAIYF. The CDR3 DNA reads TGTGCCAGCTCACCAAATGGGGCCATTTATTTT. This chain links TRBV18 with TRBJ1-3; possible D gene TRBD1, 5 bases. The CDR3 covers 11 residues. Germline CDR1 reads KGHSH; CDR2 reads LQKENI.

This chain uses TRBV4-2 with TRBJ2-7, with TRBD1 as a possible D gene (7 bases). V was shortened by 1 base and J by 1 base, with 14 bases between the two germline ends. In germline, CDR1 is LGHNA, CDR2 YNFKEQ. The CDR3 length is 16 residues. For the CDR3, the DNA is TGTGCCAGCAGCCAAGCGGAGGGGGCAGGGTCCTACGAGCAGTACTTC. Encoded protein: CASSQAEGAGSYEQYF.

This clone was recorded once. The gene calls are TRBV6-1 and TRBJ2-7; a weak D match, TRBD2 (7 bases). The V and J ends lost 3 bases and 12 bases respectively, with 21 bases between them. In germline, CDR1 is MNHNS, CDR2 SASEGT. CDR3 length: 14 residues. CDR3 protein: CASSDFRGASSRYF. DNA of the CDR3: TGTGCCAGCAGTGATTTCCGGGGGGCCTCTTCCCGGTACTTC.

The chain couples TRBV5-4 to TRBJ2-5; 9 positions match TRBD2. Trimming took 1 base from V and 0 from J; bases not matched to a gene: 1. Germline CDR1 is SGHNT and CDR2 is YYREEE (reference sequence). The CDR3 has 15 amino acids. The CDR3 sequence is CASSLIAGDQETQYF. The CDR3 DNA follows: TGTGCCAGCAGCTTGATAGCGGGGGACCAAGAGACCCAGTACTTC.

V is TRBV5-6 and J is TRBJ2-7, with D tentatively TRBD1 (6 bases). The CDR3 consists of 14 residues. Germline CDR1 reads SGHDT; CDR2 reads YYEEEE. The V and J ends lost 6 bases and 3 bases respectively, with 16 bases between them. The CDR3 here is CASIQSSGDYEQYF. DNA of the CDR3: TGTGCCAGCATCCAATCTTCAGGGGACTACGAGCAGTACTTC.

The chain couples TRBV19 to TRBJ2-5; 10 bases line up with TRBD2. This CDR3 spans 19 amino acids. CDR1 LNHDA and CDR2 SQIVND come from the germline V gene (reference sequence). J was trimmed by 0 bases and V by 2 bases; bases with no gene match: 12. DNA for the CDR3: TGTGCCAGTAGTATACCCAGGGCTAGCGGGGGCCCTTACCAAGAGACCCAGTACTTC. This encodes CASSIPRASGGPYQETQYF.

The rearrangement joins TRBV7-3 to TRBJ2-5; D might be TRBD2 (5 bases). The CDR3 length is 14 residues. V lost 0 bases and J lost 10, with 15 bases in between. CDR1 and CDR2 from the germline V gene are SGHTA and FQGTGA. The CDR3 protein is CASSLTGRPEGQYF. As DNA, the CDR3 is TGTGCCAGCAGCTTAACGGGGAGACCCGAAGGCCAGTACTTC.